This T cell receptor (beta chain) was profiled in a study of blood T cell repertoires in COVID-19. CDR3 length: 15 residues. V lost 4 bases, J lost 1 base, and 4 bases stayed unmatched. Germline CDR1 reads LNHDA; CDR2 reads SQIVND (reference sequence). The protocol was immunoSEQ multiplex PCR, while the TCRdb copy is restricted to in-frame clones and leaves out a portion. The sample lists 410,000 or so clones, about nine tenths occurring once. The sequence was obtained from a woman aged 40 to 55 with COVID-19, enrolled during active disease. Material: peripheral blood. This chain connects TRBV19 to TRBJ1-5, with 7 bases matching TRBD1. The CDR3 nucleotides are TGTGCCAGTAGTACGACAGGGCTGAGCAATCAGCCCCAGCATTTT. As protein: CASSTTGLSNQPQHF.